These T cell receptor beta chains were read from a single sample in a study of T cell responses to AZD1222 COVID-19 vaccine. Clones were read by immunoSEQ multiplex PCR, and TCRdb kept only the in-frame ones, dropping some. The sample contains approximately 90,000 clones, roughly 92% of which appear only once. Here the sequenced sample was peripheral blood, taken on day 0 of AZD1222 vaccination. The receptors shown here come from an adult in good health. Both conserved end residues are part of each CDR3. D genes are given only for firm matches. Size values are once, few and many counts, or a class for expanded clones, and some rows have none.

J gene,V gene,D gene,clone size,CDR3 length,CDR3 DNA,CDR3 protein
TRBJ2-1,TRBV5-4,TRBD2,.,15,TGTGCCAGCAGCAACAGCGGGGGGAAGTACAATGAGCAGTTCTTC,CASSNSGGKYNEQFF
TRBJ2-7,TRBV3-1/TRBV3-2,.,.,14,TGTGCCAGCAGCCATGAACCACAGGTCTACGAGCAGTACTTC,CASSHEPQVYEQYF
TRBJ2-3,TRBV30,TRBD1,.,15,TGTGCCTGCCATCCAGGGACAGGGGACACAGATACGCAGTATTTT,CACHPGTGDTDTQYF
TRBJ1-2,TRBV7-9,.,.,13,TGTGCCAGCAGCTTAGAGGGGAGGGATGGCTACACCTTC,CASSLEGRDGYTF
TRBJ1-3,TRBV6-5,.,.,11,TGTGCCAGCAGCAGGGGAAACACCATATATTTT,CASSRGNTIYF
TRBJ1-3,TRBV2,.,.,15,TGTGCCAGTTCAGGGGCAACAGACTCTGGAAACACCATATATTTT,CASSGATDSGNTIYF
TRBJ2-1,TRBV6-4,.,.,14,TGTGCCAGCAGCCTCTTTCCCGCCCCGGATGAGCAGTTCTTC,CASSLFPAPDEQFF
TRBJ2-7,TRBV30,.,.,13,TGTGCCTGGAGTGTAAAAATAGCTACCGAGCAGTACTTC,CAWSVKIATEQYF
TRBJ1-1,TRBV30,.,.,14,TGTGCCTGGAGTGGGAGGGAGTACTACACTGAAGCTTTCTTT,CAWSGREYYTEAFF
TRBJ2-1,TRBV27,TRBD1,.,14,TGTGCCAGCAGTCGTACAGGGGGTTACAATGAGCAGTTCTTC,CASSRTGGYNEQFF
TRBJ2-7,TRBV5-8,TRBD2,.,15,TGTGCCAGCAGCCGGGGGACTAGCGGGTCCTACGAGCAGTACTTC,CASSRGTSGSYEQYF
TRBJ1-3,TRBV7-9,.,once,11,TGTGCCAGCAGCTTGGGGAACACCATATATTTT,CASSLGNTIYF
TRBJ1-5,TRBV7-8,.,.,14,TGTGCCAGCAGCTCACAGGGAAGCAATCAGCCCCAGCATTTT,CASSSQGSNQPQHF
TRBJ1-1,TRBV6-5,.,.,13,TGTGCCAGCAGCCCGAGACACGCAACTGAAGCTTTCTTT,CASSPRHATEAFF
TRBJ1-1,TRBV5-6,.,once,15,TGTGCCAGCAGCTTGGTTCAGGACTCGAACACTGAAGCTTTCTTT,CASSLVQDSNTEAFF
TRBJ1-1,TRBV11-2,.,.,13,TGTGCCAGCAGCTTAGACGCGTACACTGAAGCTTTCTTT,CASSLDAYTEAFF
TRBJ1-6,TRBV18,.,.,16,TGTGCCAGCTCACCATTAGCTAGGTCTGATAATTCACCCCTCCACTTT,CASSPLARSDNSPLHF
TRBJ2-3,TRBV5-6,TRBD2,.,17,TGTGCCAGCAGCCAGGGACTAGCGGGCCTGGGCACAGATACGCAGTATTTT,CASSQGLAGLGTDTQYF
TRBJ1-2,TRBV2,TRBD1,.,14,TGTGCCAGCAGGGACTCCGGGACAGCCTATGGCTACACCTTC,CASRDSGTAYGYTF
TRBJ2-5,TRBV29-1,.,.,13,TGCAGCGTTGAAGACAGGGGAGGTGAGACCCAGTACTTC,CSVEDRGGETQYF
TRBJ2-1,TRBV28,TRBD1,.,15,TGTGCCAGCAGGGGACAGGGCCCCGGTAGAAATGAGCAGTTCTTC,CASRGQGPGRNEQFF
TRBJ2-3,TRBV4-2,TRBD2,.,16,TGTGCCAGCAGCACTAGCGGGGGCTTATACACAGATACGCAGTATTTT,CASSTSGGLYTDTQYF
TRBJ2-5,TRBV5-5,.,.,13,TGTGCCAGCAGCTTGGCAGGGCGAGAGACCCAGTACTTC,CASSLAGRETQYF
TRBJ1-1,TRBV13,.,.,16,TGTGCCAGCAGCTTAAAGTTAACAGCCCTGAACACTGAAGCTTTCTTT,CASSLKLTALNTEAFF
TRBJ2-5,TRBV5-1,TRBD2,.,15,TGCGCCAGCAGGACAGGGACTAGCGGGCAAGAGACCCAGTACTTC,CASRTGTSGQETQYF
TRBJ2-3,TRBV27,TRBD2,.,15,TGTGCCAGCAGTCCTGGGACTAGTAGCACAGATACGCAGTATTTT,CASSPGTSSTDTQYF
TRBJ2-7,TRBV11-2,.,.,11,TGTGCCAGCAGCCCGCACTACGAGCAGTACTTC,CASSPHYEQYF
TRBJ2-3,TRBV9,.,.,15,TGTGCCAGCAGCGCCCAACCTCCTAGCACAGATACGCAGTATTTT,CASSAQPPSTDTQYF
TRBJ2-4,TRBV7-9,TRBD2,.,18,TGTGCCAGCAGCAAGGGACTAGCGGGAGTATTGGCCCAAAACATTCAGTACTTC,CASSKGLAGVLAQNIQYF
TRBJ2-1,TRBV12-5,.,.,15,TGTGCTAGTGGTCTCGTAACCTACTCCTACAATGAGCAGTTCTTC,CASGLVTYSYNEQFF
TRBJ1-1,TRBV3-1/TRBV3-2,TRBD1,.,16,TGTGCCAGCAGCCAAGGGACAGGGAGCACGTACACTGAAGCTTTCTTT,CASSQGTGSTYTEAFF
TRBJ2-4,TRBV27,TRBD2,.,16,TGTGCCAGCAACCTGGGACTAGCGGGAGGCAAAAACATTCAGTACTTC,CASNLGLAGGKNIQYF
TRBJ1-1,TRBV5-1,.,.,13,TGCGCCAGCAGCTTAGGGTGGGCAGTTGAAGCTTTCTTT,CASSLGWAVEAFF
TRBJ2-5,TRBV11-2,.,.,19,TGTGCCAGCAGCTTAGATGGTTGGGCGAGGGGGGCAATCCAAGAGACCCAGTACTTC,CASSLDGWARGAIQETQYF
TRBJ1-6,TRBV7-8,.,.,16,TGTGCCAGCAGCTTAGGAGGGACCTCATATAATTCACCCCTCCACTTT,CASSLGGTSYNSPLHF
TRBJ2-7,TRBV6-6,.,.,13,TGTGCCAGCACCACGGACGAAAAATACGAGCAGTACTTC,CASTTDEKYEQYF
TRBJ1-2,TRBV7-9,TRBD1,.,14,TGTGCCAGCAGCTTGGAGGGACAGGGAGGAGGCTACACCTTC,CASSLEGQGGGYTF
TRBJ2-1,TRBV24-1,.,few,14,TGTGCCACCAGACCGGGGCGTTTCTCCAATGAGCAGTTCTTC,CATRPGRFSNEQFF
TRBJ1-2,TRBV2,TRBD1,.,15,TGTGCCAGCAGTCCAGGGACAGGGGAAGGCTATGGCTACACCTTC,CASSPGTGEGYGYTF
TRBJ2-3,TRBV21-1,.,.,14,TGTGCCAGCAGCAAAATGGCAGGAGGGGATACGCAGTATTTT,CASSKMAGGDTQYF
TRBJ2-7,TRBV19,.,.,13,TGTGCCAGTAGTATCAAGGCGGGGGCTGAGCAGTACTTC,CASSIKAGAEQYF
TRBJ2-1,TRBV7-3,.,.,13,TGTGCCAGCAGCTTAGGCTCCTACAATGAGCAGTTCTTC,CASSLGSYNEQFF
TRBJ1-5,TRBV5-1,TRBD1,.,15,TGCGCCAGCAGCCCGGGGACAGGGCTCAGACAGCCCCAGCATTTT,CASSPGTGLRQPQHF
TRBJ2-1,TRBV5-1,TRBD2,.,17,TGCGCCAGCAGCTCGGATCCCGGACTAGCGGGGGGGAGTGAGCAGTTCTTC,CASSSDPGLAGGSEQFF
TRBJ1-5,TRBV27,.,.,14,TGTGCCAGCAGTTTAGACCAGAGAAATCAGCCCCAGCATTTT,CASSLDQRNQPQHF
TRBJ1-1,TRBV20-1,.,.,11,TGCAGTGCTAGAGATTTGGAGGTAGCTTTCTTT,CSARDLEVAFF
TRBJ2-7,TRBV5-1,.,.,16,TGCGCCAGCCAGGACCCTGGGTGGGGACGGCAAAGGGAGCAGTACTTC,CASQDPGWGRQREQYF
TRBJ1-6,TRBV28,TRBD1,.,16,TGTGCCAGCGGCCCGACCCGGGACAGGGGTCTTTCACCCCTCCACTTT,CASGPTRDRGLSPLHF
TRBJ2-6,TRBV28,.,.,16,TGTGCCAGCAGTTTATGGATTGACAATGGGGCCAACGTCCTGACTTTC,CASSLWIDNGANVLTF
TRBJ2-7,TRBV5-1,.,.,12,TGCGCCAGCAGCTTGTACGGCCACGAGCAGTACTTC,CASSLYGHEQYF
TRBJ2-7,TRBV27,TRBD2,.,14,TGTGCCAGCAGCCGGACTAGCGGGATCTACGAGCAGTACTTC,CASSRTSGIYEQYF
TRBJ1-6,TRBV4-1,.,.,17,TGCGCCAGCAGCCAAGGACTGGGGAGCTCCTATAATTCACCCCTCCACTTT,CASSQGLGSSYNSPLHF
TRBJ1-6,TRBV9,.,.,15,TGTGCCAGCAGCGCGACCGGGGCTCATAATTCACCCCTCCACTTT,CASSATGAHNSPLHF
TRBJ2-2,TRBV19,.,once,15,TGTGCCAGTAGTTCCGGGGGCCGTTGGACCGGGGAGCTGTTTTTT,CASSSGGRWTGELFF